This T cell receptor beta chain was captured by sequencing in a study of CD8 T cells in ankylosing spondylitis. Germline loops: CDR1 SEHNR, CDR2 FQNEAQ (reference sequence). The CDR3 runs to 13 residues. Trimming stripped 1 base from V and 3 bases from J, with 7 bases between. TCRdb re-called the 5' RACE reads with MiXCR, one entry per CDR3 protein. The sample has 150,000 to 200,000 distinct CDR3 sequences; approximately 20% are singletons. With regard to this clonotype: Its target is not known.

Findings and caveats of the study: Both synovial fluid and blood in reactive arthritis had previously been reported to carry some motif variants. For ankylosing spondylitis blood, a TCR beta motif of about eight highly homologous variants appeared characteristic.

Sequencing input: blood, either unsorted or a sorted T cell fraction (not recorded which). The chain couples TRBV7-9 to TRBJ2-7, with no clear D. The receptor's source is a male donor with ankylosing spondylitis or in good health (not recorded which). The CDR3 loop reads CASSLEVSYEQYF. The CDR3 DNA reads as TGTGCCAGCAGCTTAGAGGTCAGCTACGAGCAGTACTTC.